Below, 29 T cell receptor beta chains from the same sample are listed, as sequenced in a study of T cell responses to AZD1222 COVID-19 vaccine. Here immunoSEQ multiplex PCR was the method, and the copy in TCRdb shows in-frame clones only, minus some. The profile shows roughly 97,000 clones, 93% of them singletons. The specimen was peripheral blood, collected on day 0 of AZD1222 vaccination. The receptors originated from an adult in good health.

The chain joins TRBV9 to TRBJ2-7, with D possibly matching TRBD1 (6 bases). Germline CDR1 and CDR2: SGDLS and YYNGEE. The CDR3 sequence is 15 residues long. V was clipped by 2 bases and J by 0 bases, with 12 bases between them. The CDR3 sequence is CASSVGQSGSYEQYF. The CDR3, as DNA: TGTGCCAGCAGCGTCGGACAGTCCGGCTCCTACGAGCAGTACTTC.

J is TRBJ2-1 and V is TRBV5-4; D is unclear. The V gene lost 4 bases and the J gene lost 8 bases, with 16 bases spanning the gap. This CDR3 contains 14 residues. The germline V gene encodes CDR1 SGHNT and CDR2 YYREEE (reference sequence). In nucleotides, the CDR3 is TGTGCCAGCAGCAATTTAGACTCGTCCGATGAGCAGTTCTTC. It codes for CASSNLDSSDEQFF.

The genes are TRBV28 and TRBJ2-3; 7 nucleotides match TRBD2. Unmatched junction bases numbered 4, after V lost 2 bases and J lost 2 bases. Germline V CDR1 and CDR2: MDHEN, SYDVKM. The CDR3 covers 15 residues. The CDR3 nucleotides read TGTGCCAGCAGTTTAGCGGGAGTTGTCACAGATACGCAGTATTTT. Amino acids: CASSLAGVVTDTQYF. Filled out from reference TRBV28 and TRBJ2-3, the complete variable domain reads DVKVTQSSRYLVKRTGEKVFLECVQDMDHENMFWYRQDPGLGLRLIYFSYDVKMKEKGDIPEGYSVSREKKERFSLILESASTNQTSMYLCASSLAGVVTDTQYFGPGTRLTVL.

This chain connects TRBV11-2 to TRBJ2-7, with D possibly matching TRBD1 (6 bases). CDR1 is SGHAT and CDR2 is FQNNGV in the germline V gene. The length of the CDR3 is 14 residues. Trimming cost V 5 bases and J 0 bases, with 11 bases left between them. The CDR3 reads CASSRDRSSYEQYF. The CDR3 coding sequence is TGTGCCAGCAGCCGAGACAGGAGCTCCTACGAGCAGTACTTC.

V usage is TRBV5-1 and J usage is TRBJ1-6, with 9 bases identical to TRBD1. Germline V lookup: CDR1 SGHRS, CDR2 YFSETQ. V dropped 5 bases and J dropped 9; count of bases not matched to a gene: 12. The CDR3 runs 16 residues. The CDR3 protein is CASSWNAQGAVSPLHF. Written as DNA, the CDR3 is TGCGCCAGCAGTTGGAATGCACAGGGGGCAGTTTCACCCCTCCACTTT.

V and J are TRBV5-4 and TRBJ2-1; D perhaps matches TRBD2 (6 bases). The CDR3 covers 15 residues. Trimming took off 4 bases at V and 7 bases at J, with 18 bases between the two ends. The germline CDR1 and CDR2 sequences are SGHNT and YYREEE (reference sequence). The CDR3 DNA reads TGTGCCAGCAGCCCTGGAGGGGTAGCTGGAAATGAGCAGTTCTTC. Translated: CASSPGGVAGNEQFF.

The CDR3 nucleotides read TGTGCCAGCAGCTTGGCCGTGGGTAGCGGAGGCACAGATACGCAGTATTTT. This codes for CASSLAVGSGGTDTQYF. V and J are TRBV5-4 and TRBJ2-3; D may be TRBD2 (6 bases). Per germline, CDR1 SGHNT and CDR2 YYREEE (reference sequence). Trimming removed 0 bases from V and 1 base from J, with 15 bases in between. The length of the CDR3 is 17 residues.

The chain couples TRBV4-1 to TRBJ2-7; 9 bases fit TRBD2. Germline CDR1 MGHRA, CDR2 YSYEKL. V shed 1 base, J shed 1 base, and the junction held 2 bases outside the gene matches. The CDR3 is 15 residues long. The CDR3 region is CASSQGSGGSYEQYF. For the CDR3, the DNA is TGCGCCAGCAGCCAAGGTAGCGGGGGATCCTACGAGCAGTACTTC.

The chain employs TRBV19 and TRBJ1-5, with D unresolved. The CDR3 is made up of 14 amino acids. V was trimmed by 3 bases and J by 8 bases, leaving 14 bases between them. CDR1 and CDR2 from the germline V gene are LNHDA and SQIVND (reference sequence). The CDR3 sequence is CASSIAGYPKPQHF. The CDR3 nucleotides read TGTGCCAGTAGTATCGCGGGTTACCCGAAGCCCCAGCATTTT.

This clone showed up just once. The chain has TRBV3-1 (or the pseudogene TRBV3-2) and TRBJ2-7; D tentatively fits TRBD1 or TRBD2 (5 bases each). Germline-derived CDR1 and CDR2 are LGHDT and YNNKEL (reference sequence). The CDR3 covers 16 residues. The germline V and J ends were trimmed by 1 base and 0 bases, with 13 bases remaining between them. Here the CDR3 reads CASSQAGRASSYEQYF. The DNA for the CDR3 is TGTGCCAGCAGCCAAGCAGGGCGGGCGAGCTCCTACGAGCAGTACTTC.

In DNA form, the CDR3 reads TGTGCCAGCAGTTACGAAGGATCACCCCTCCACTTT. Protein product: CASSYEGSPLHF. This sequence joins TRBV6-5 and TRBJ1-6; D unresolved. Trimming took off 2 bases at V and 10 bases at J, with 6 bases between the two ends. The CDR3 length is 12 residues. Germline V lookup: CDR1 MNHEY, CDR2 SVGAGI.

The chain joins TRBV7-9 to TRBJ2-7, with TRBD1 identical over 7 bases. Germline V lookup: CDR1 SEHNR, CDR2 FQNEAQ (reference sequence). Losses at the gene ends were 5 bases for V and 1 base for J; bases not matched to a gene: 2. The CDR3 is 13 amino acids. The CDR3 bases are TGTGCCAGCAGCACGGGACAGTCCTACGAGCAGTACTTC. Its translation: CASSTGQSYEQYF.

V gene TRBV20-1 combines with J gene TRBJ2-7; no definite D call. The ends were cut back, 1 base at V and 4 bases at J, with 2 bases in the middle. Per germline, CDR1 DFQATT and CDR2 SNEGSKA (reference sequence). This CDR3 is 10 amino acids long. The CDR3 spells CSARAYEQYF. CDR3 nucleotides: TGCAGTGCTAGAGCTTACGAGCAGTACTTC.

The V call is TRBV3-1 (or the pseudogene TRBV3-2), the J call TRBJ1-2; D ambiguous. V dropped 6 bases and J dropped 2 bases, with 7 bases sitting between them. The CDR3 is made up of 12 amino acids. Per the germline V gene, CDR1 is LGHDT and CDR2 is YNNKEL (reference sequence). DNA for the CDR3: TGTGCCAGCAGGGGTGTAAACTATGGCTACACCTTC. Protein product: CASRGVNYGYTF.

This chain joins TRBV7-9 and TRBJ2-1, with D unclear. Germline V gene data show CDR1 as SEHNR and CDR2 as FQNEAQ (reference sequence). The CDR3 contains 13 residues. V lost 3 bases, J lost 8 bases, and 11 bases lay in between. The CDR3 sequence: CASSLVGLDEQFF. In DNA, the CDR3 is TGTGCCAGCAGCTTGGTGGGGTTGGATGAGCAGTTCTTC.

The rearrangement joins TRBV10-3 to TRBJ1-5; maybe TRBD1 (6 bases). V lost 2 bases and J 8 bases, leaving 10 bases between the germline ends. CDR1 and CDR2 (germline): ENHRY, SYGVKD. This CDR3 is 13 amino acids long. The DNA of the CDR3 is TGTGCCATCAGTGAGGAGGGGGTCAAGCCCCAGCATTTT. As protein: CAISEEGVKPQHF.

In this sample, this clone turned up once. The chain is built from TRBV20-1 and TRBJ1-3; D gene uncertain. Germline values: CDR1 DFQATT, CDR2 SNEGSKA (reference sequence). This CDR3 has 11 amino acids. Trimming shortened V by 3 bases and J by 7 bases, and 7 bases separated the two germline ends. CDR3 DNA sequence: TGCAGTGCTAGTTGGGCGAACACCATATATTTT. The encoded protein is CSASWANTIYF.

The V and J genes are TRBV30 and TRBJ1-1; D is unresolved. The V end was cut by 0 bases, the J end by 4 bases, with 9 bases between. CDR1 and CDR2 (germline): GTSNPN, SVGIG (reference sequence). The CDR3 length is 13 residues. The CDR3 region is CAWSVGRSTEAFF. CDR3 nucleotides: TGTGCCTGGAGTGTAGGGCGGTCCACTGAAGCTTTCTTT.

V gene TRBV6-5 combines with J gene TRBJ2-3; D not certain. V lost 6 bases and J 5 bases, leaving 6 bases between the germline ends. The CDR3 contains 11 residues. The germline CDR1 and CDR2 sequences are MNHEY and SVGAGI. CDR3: CASSSLDTQYF. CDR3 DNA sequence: TGTGCCAGCAGCTCACTAGATACGCAGTATTTT.

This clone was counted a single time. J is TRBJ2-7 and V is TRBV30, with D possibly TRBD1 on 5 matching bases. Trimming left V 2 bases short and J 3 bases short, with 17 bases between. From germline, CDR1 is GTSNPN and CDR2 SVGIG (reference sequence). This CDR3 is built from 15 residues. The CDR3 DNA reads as TGTGCCTGGAGTCTGGGGCAGGGTGCGTTCTACGAGCAGTACTTC. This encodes CAWSLGQGAFYEQYF.

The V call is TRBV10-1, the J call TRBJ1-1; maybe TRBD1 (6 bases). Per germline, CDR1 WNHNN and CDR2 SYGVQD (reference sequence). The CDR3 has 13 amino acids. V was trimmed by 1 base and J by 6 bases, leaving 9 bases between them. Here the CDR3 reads CASSEFRGAEAFF. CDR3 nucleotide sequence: TGCGCCAGCAGTGAGTTCAGGGGAGCTGAAGCTTTCTTT.

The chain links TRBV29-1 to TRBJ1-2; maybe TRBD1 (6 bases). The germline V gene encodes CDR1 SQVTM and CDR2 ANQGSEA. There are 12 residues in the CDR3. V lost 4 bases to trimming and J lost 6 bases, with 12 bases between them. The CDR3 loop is CSVVQGLDGYTF. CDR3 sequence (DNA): TGCAGCGTTGTACAGGGATTGGATGGCTACACCTTC.

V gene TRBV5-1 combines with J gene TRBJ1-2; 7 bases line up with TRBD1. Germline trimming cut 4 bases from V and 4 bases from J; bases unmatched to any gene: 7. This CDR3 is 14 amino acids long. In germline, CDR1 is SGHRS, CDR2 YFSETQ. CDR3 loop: CASSTRQGSYGYTF. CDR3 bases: TGCGCCAGCAGCACCCGACAGGGCTCCTATGGCTACACCTTC.

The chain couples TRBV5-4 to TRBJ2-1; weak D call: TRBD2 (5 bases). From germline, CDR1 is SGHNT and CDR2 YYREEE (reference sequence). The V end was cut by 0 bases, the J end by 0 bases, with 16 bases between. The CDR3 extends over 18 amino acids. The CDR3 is CASSLGRAPAPSYNEQFF. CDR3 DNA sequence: TGTGCCAGCAGCTTGGGGCGGGCCCCGGCTCCCTCCTACAATGAGCAGTTCTTC.

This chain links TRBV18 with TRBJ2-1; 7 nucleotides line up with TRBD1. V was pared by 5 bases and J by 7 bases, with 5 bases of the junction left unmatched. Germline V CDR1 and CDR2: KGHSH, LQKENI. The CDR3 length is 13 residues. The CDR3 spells CASSSGTANEQFF. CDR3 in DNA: TGTGCCAGCTCATCCGGGACAGCTAATGAGCAGTTCTTC. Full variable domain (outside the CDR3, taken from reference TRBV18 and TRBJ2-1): NAGVMQNPRHLVRRRGQEARLRCSPMKGHSHVYWYRQLPEEGLKFMVYLQKENIIDESGMPKERFSAEFPKEGPSILRIQQVVRGDSAAYFCASSSGTANEQFFGPGTRLTVL.

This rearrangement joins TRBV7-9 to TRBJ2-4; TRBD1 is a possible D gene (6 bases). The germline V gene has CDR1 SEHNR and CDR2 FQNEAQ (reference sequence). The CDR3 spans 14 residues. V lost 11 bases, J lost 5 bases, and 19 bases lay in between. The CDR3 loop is CAGDPQGFENIQYF. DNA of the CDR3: TGTGCCGGCGACCCTCAGGGGTTCGAAAACATTCAGTACTTC.

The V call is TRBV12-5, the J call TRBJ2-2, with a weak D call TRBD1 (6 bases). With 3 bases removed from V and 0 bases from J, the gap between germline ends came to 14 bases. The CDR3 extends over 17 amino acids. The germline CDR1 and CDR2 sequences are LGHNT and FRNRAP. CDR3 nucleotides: TGTGCTAGTGGTTTCCCTCAGACAGGCCCGAACACCGGGGAGCTGTTTTTT. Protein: CASGFPQTGPNTGELFF.

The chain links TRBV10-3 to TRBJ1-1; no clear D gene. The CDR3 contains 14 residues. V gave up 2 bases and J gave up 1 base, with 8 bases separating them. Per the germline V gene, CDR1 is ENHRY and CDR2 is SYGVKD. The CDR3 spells CAISEGAGNTEAFF. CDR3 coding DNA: TGTGCCATCAGTGAGGGCGCGGGGAACACTGAAGCTTTCTTT.

DNA for the CDR3: TGTGCCATCAGTCCCGACTGGGAGAGGGGCACTGAAGCTTTCTTT. Translation: CAISPDWERGTEAFF. The V call is TRBV10-3, the J call TRBJ1-1; perhaps TRBD1 as D (5 bases). The ends were cut back, 5 bases at V and 4 bases at J, with 17 bases in the middle. The CDR3 runs 15 residues. Germline values: CDR1 ENHRY, CDR2 SYGVKD.